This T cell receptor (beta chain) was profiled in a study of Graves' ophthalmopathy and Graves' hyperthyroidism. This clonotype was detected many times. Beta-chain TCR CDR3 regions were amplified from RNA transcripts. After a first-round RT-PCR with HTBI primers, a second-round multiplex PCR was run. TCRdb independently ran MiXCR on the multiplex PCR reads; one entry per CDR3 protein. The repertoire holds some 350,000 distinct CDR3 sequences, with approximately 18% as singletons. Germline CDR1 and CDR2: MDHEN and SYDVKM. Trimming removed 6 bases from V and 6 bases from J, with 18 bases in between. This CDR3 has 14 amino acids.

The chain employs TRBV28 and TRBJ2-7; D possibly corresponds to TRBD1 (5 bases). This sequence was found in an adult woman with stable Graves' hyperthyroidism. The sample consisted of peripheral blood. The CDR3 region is CASSPDSIPGEQYF. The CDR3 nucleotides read TGTGCCAGCAGCCCCGACAGTATCCCGGGCGAGCAGTACTTC.